This T cell receptor (beta chain) is from a study of shared clonotypes between healthy human individuals. After removal of 0 bases from V and 6 bases from J, the junction contained 3 bases not matched to a gene. Germline V gives CDR1 SGHNT, CDR2 YYREEE (reference sequence). The CDR3 has 15 residues. This clone occurred once. Its antigen is not identified. This probably arose from a read error, given a far larger clone one base away. The data were produced by immunoSEQ multiplex PCR, yet TCRdb's version contains in-frame clones alone and is incomplete. The data contain over a million clones, about 80% of them seen just once; the ten biggest clones take up around 1.5%. General study points: Compared with memory subsets, naive subsets generally had larger estimated richness.

J is TRBJ2-1 and V is TRBV5-4; the match to TRBD2 covers 10 bases. The source of this sequence is a man younger than 30 in good health. The sequencing sample was made of memory CD4+ T cells sorted from blood. The subset here: CD45RA-negative fraction. The CDR3 spells CASSLGLAGVNEQFF. CDR3 bases: TGTGCCAGCAGCTTGGGCCTAGCGGGAGTCAATGAGCAGTTCTTC.